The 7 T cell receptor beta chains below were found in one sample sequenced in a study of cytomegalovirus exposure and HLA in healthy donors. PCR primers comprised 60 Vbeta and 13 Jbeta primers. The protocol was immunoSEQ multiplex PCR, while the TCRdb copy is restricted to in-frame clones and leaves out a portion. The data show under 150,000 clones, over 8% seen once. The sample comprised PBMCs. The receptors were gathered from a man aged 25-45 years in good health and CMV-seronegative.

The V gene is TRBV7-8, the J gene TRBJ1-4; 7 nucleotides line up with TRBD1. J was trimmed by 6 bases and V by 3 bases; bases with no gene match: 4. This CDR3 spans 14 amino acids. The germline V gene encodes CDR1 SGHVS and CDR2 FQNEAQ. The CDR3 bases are TGTGCCAGCAGCTTCGACAGGGTCGATGAAAAACTGTTTTTT. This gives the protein CASSFDRVDEKLFF.

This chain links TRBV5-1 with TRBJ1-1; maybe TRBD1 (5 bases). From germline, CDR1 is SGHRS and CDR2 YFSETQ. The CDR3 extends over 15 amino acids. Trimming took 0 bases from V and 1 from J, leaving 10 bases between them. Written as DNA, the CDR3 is TGCGCCAGCAGCTTGGGACTTACAGGGAACACTGAAGCTTTCTTT. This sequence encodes CASSLGLTGNTEAFF.

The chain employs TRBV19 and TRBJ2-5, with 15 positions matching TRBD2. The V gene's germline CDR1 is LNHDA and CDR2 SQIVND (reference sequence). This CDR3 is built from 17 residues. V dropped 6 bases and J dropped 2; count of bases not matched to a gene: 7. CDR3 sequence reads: CASSRGLAGGGQETQYF. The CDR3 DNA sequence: TGTGCCAGTAGCCGGGGACTAGCGGGGGGCGGGCAAGAGACCCAGTACTTC. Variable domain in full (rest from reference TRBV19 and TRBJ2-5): DGGITQSPKYLFRKEGQNVTLSCEQNLNHDAMYWYRQDPGQGLRLIYYSQIVNDFQKGDIAEGYSVSREKKESFPLTVTSAQKNPTAFYLCASSRGLAGGGQETQYFGPGTRLLVL.

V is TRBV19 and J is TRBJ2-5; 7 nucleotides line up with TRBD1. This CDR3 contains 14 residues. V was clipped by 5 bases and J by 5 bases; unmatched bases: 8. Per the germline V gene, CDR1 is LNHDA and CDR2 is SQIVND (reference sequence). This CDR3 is CASSPGGLGETQYF. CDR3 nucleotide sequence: TGTGCCAGTAGTCCAGGGGGTCTCGGGGAGACCCAGTACTTC.

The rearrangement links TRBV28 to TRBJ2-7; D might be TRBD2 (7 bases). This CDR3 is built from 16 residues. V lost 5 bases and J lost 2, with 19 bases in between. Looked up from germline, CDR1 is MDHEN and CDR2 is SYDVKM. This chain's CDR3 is CASSPSGGAIAYEQYF. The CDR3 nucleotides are TGTGCCAGCAGTCCTTCTGGGGGGGCCATTGCCTACGAGCAGTACTTC.

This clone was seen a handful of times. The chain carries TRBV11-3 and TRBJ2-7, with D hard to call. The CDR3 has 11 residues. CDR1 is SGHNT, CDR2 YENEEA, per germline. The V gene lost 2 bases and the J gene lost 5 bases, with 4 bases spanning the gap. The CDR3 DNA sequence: TGTGCCAGCAGCTTATTAAACGAGCAGTACTTC. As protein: CASSLLNEQYF.

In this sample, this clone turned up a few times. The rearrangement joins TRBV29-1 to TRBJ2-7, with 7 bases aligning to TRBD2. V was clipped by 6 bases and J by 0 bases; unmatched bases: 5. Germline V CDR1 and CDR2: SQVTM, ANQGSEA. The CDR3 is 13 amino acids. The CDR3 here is CSVPGGNSYEQYF. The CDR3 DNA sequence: TGCAGCGTCCCCGGGGGGAACTCCTACGAGCAGTACTTC.